This passage covers 12 T cell receptor beta chains from one sample sequenced in a study of tumor and adjacent non-tumor tissue in lung cancer. TCRbeta libraries were built with three rounds of nested PCR, modified from ARM-PCR. TCRdb re-derived calls from the multiplex PCR reads in MiXCR, one entry per CDR3 protein. The sample includes 35,000 to 55,000 distinct CDR3 sequences, roughly 60% of them seen just once. The template was RNA from unsorted bulk tissue. Distant lung tissue was collected more than 3 cm away from the tumor edge. Sequenced input: distant non-tumor lung tissue. The receptors originated from a man in his fifties with non-small cell lung cancer.

Concerning this clonotype itself: At one end the junction does not follow the germline gene, possibly because of a read error. The chain links TRBV28 to TRBJ2-3; 10 bases fit TRBD1. CDR3 size: 15 residues. Germline V gene lookup returns CDR1 MDHEN and CDR2 SYDVKM. CDR3 sequence (DNA): TGTGCCAGCGGTTTATATGACAGGGGGCCAGATACGCAGTATTTT. Translated, it gives CASGLYDRGPDTQYF.

In this sample, this clonotype turned up a few times. V is TRBV5-1 and J is TRBJ2-2, with a tentative D call TRBD2 (6 bases). This CDR3 has 14 amino acids. Germline V lookup: CDR1 SGHRS, CDR2 YFSETQ. Trimming shortened V by 4 bases and J by 6 bases, and 13 bases separated the two germline ends. The CDR3 sequence: CASSPLSGAGELFF. In DNA, the CDR3 is TGCGCCAGCAGCCCCTTATCGGGGGCCGGGGAGCTGTTTTTT.

The chain links TRBV11-3 to TRBJ2-1; possible D gene TRBD2, 5 bases. The V gene's germline CDR1 is SGHNT and CDR2 YENEEA. The V end lost 5 bases, the J end lost 2 bases, and 19 bases lay between the germline ends. The CDR3 consists of 17 residues. CDR3 nucleotide sequence: TGTGCCAGCAGCCCCACGGGGTCGGGTGGCGCCTACAATGAGCAGTTCTTC. Translated, it gives CASSPTGSGGAYNEQFF.

This sequence joins TRBV6-2 or TRBV6-3 and TRBJ2-1; D not resolved. This CDR3 has 12 amino acids. Germline V gene data show CDR1 as MNHEY and CDR2 as SVGEGT. Trimming took off 8 bases at V and 6 bases at J, with 11 bases between the two ends. The CDR3 bases are TGTGCCAGCTGCAGCACCTGCAATGAGCAGTTCTTC. This translates into CASCSTCNEQFF.

Concerning this clonotype itself: Compared with germline, one end of the junction differs, possibly owing to a read error. The genes are TRBV12-3 or TRBV12-4 and TRBJ2-5; the D is unclear. This CDR3 region has 14 residues. The CDR3 spells CANSLDPGLETRYF. In DNA form, the CDR3 reads TGTGCCAACAGTTTAGACCCCGGGCTGGAGACCCGGTACTTC.

Details on this clonotype: The junction and the germline gene differ at one end; a read error may be behind it. The gene calls are TRBV5-8 and TRBJ2-3; D remains unclear. There are 13 residues in the CDR3. Germline-derived CDR1 and CDR2 are SGHTS and YDEGEE. Here the CDR3 reads CGSSLAATDTQYF. CDR3 DNA sequence: TGTGGCAGCAGCTTGGCGGCCACAGATACGCAGTATTTT. The whole variable domain, remainder taken from reference TRBV5-8 and TRBJ2-3, is EAGVTQSPTHLIKTRGQQATLRCSPISGHTSVYWYQQALGLGLQFLLWYDEGEERNRGNFPPRFSGRQFPNYSSELNVNALELEDSALYLCGSSLAATDTQYFGPGTRLTVL.

The sample holds a few counts of this clonotype. This chain links TRBV6-5 with TRBJ1-1, with D maybe TRBD1 (6 bases). V lost 7 bases and J lost 11, with 26 bases in between. There are 15 residues in the CDR3. Looked up from germline, CDR1 is MNHEY and CDR2 is SVGAGI. DNA of the CDR3: TGTGCCAGCATAGTAGTAAGAGGGGGTGACACCCTGGCTTTCTTT. This codes for CASIVVRGGDTLAFF.

The rearrangement links TRBV28 to TRBJ2-5; D is uncertain. The CDR3 is 16 residues long. The germline CDR1 and CDR2 sequences are MDHEN and SYDVKM. V shed 3 bases and J shed 2 bases, with 16 bases lying between them. The CDR3 loop is CASSFIRTNIQETQYF. CDR3 in DNA: TGTGCCAGCAGTTTTATACGGACGAATATTCAAGAGACCCAGTACTTC.

As concerns this clonotype: A clone one base away is much larger, so this may be a read error. This chain connects TRBV5-5 to TRBJ2-3, with D uncertain. Trimming removed 6 bases at V and 1 base at J, with 12 bases between. Germline V gives CDR1 SGHKS, CDR2 YYEKEE (reference sequence). The CDR3 is made up of 14 amino acids. Written as DNA, the CDR3 is TGTGCCAGCAACCTCGGCCCTCGCACAGATACGCAGTATTTT. Translating gives CASNLGPRTDTQYF.

CDR3 DNA sequence: TGCAGCGACAGCAGACGGCTGAACACTGAAGCTTTCTTT. This translates into CSDSRRLNTEAFF. The chain is built from TRBV29-1 and TRBJ1-1; the D is unclear. Germline V gene sequence: CDR1 SQVTM, CDR2 ANQGSEA. V was cut by 7 bases and J by 0 bases, with 12 bases left in between. The CDR3 is 13 amino acids.

As to this clonotype: With a much larger clone just one base away, this may be a read error. The chain joins TRBV19 to TRBJ2-7; 10 nucleotides match TRBD2. CDR3 length equals 15 residues. CDR1 is LNHDA and CDR2 is SQIVND in the germline V gene (reference sequence). The CDR3 DNA sequence: TGTGCCAGTAGTATACTAGCGGGAGCGAACTACGTGCAGTACTTC. Translation: CASSILAGANYVQYF.

This clonotype has just a few counts. This chain connects TRBV7-9 to TRBJ1-1; tentatively, D is TRBD1 (5 bases). V was clipped by 5 bases and J by 2 bases, with 15 bases between them. Germline CDR1 and CDR2: SEHNR and FQNEAQ (reference sequence). This CDR3 contains 15 residues. In nucleotides, the CDR3 is TGTGCCAGCAGCCCGGGTTACGGGGGAAACACTGAAGCTTTCTTT. It translates to CASSPGYGGNTEAFF.